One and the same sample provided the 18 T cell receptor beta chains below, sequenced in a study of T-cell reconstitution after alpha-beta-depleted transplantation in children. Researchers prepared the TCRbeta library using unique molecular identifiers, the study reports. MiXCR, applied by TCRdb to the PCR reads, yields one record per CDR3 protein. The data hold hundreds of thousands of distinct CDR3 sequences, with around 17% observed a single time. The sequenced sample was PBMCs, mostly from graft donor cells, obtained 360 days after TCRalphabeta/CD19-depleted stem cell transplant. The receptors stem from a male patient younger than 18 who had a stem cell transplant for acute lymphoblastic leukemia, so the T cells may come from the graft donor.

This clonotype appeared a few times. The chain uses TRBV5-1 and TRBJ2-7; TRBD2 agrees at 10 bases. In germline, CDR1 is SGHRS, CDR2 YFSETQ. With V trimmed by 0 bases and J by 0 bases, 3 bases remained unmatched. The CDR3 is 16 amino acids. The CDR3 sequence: CASSLGASGSSYEQYF. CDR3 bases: TGCGCCAGCAGCTTGGGTGCTAGCGGGAGCTCCTACGAGCAGTACTTC.

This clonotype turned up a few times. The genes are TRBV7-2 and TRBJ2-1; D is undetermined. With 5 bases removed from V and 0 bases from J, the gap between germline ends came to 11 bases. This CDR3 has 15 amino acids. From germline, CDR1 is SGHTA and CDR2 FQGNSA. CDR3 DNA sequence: TGTGCCAGCAGCGCCTACATACCCTCCTACAATGAGCAGTTCTTC. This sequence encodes CASSAYIPSYNEQFF.

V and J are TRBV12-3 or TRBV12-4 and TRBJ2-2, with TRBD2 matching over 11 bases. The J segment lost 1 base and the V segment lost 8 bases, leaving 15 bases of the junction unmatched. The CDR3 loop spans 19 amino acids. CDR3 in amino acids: CASRPYRLAGSENTGELFF. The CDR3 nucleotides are TGTGCCAGCCGTCCCTATCGACTAGCGGGATCCGAGAACACCGGGGAGCTGTTTTTT.

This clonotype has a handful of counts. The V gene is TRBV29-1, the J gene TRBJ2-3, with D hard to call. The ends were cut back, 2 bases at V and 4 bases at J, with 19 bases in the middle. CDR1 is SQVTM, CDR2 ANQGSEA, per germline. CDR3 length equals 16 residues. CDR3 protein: CSVELDLVEVADTQYF. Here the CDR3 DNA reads TGCAGCGTTGAATTGGACCTTGTTGAAGTCGCAGATACGCAGTATTTT.

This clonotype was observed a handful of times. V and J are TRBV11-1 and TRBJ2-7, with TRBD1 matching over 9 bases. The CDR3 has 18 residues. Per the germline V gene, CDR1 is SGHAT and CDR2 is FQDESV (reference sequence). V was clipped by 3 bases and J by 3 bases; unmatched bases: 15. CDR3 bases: TGTGCCAGCAGCTTTCCCCGGGACAGGGCGTCTAACGTCTACGAGCAGTACTTC. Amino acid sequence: CASSFPRDRASNVYEQYF.

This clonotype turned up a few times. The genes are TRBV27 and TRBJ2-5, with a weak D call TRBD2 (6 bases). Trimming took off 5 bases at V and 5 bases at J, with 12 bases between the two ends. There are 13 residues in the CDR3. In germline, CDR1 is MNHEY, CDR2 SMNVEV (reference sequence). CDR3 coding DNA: TGTGCCAGCAGTCGGTGGGGGGAGGAGACCCAGTACTTC. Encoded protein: CASSRWGEETQYF.

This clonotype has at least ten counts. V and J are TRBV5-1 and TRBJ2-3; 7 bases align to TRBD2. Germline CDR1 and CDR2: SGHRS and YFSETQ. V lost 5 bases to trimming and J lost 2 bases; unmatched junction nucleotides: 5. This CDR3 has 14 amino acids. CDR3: CASSRLADTDTQYF. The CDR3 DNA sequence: TGCGCCAGCAGTAGGCTAGCGGACACAGATACGCAGTATTTT.

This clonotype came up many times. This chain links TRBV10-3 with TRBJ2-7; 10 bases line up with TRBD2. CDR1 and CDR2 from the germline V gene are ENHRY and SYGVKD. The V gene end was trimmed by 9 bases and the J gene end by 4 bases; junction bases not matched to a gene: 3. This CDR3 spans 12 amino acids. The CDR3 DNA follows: TGTGCCATTTCTAGCGGGAGTTACGAGCAGTACTTC. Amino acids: CAISSGSYEQYF.

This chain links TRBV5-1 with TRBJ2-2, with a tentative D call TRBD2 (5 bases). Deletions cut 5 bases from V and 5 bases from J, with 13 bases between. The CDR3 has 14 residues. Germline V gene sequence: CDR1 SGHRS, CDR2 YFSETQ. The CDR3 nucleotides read TGCGCCAGCAGGTCTAGCTCCGGAACCGGGGAGCTGTTTTTT. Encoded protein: CASRSSSGTGELFF. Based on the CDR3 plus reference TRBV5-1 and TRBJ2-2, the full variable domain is KAGVTQTPRYLIKTRGQQVTLSCSPISGHRSVSWYQQTPGQGLQFLFEYFSETQRNKGNFPGRFSGRQFSNSRSEMNVSTLELGDSALYLCASRSSSGTGELFFGEGSRLTVL.

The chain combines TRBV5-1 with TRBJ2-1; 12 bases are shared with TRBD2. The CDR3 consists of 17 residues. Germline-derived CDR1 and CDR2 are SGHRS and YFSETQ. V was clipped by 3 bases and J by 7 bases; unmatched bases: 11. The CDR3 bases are TGCGCCAGCAGCTCGGTACCGGGACTAGCGGGCCTAAATGAGCAGTTCTTC. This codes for CASSSVPGLAGLNEQFF. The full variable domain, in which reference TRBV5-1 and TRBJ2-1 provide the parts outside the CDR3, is KAGVTQTPRYLIKTRGQQVTLSCSPISGHRSVSWYQQTPGQGLQFLFEYFSETQRNKGNFPGRFSGRQFSNSRSEMNVSTLELGDSALYLCASSSVPGLAGLNEQFFGPGTRLTVL.

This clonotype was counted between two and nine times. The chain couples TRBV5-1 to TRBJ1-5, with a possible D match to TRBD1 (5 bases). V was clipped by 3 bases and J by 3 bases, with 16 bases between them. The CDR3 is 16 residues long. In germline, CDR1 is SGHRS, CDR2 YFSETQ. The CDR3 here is CASSSLEDSTNQPQHF. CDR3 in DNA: TGCGCCAGCAGCTCACTAGAAGACAGTACCAATCAGCCCCAGCATTTT.

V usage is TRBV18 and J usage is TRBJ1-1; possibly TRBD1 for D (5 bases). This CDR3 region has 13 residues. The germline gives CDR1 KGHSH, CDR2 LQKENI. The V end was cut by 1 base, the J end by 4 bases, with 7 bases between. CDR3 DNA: TGTGCCAGCTCACCACGGGGGATCACTGAAGCTTTCTTT. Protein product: CASSPRGITEAFF.

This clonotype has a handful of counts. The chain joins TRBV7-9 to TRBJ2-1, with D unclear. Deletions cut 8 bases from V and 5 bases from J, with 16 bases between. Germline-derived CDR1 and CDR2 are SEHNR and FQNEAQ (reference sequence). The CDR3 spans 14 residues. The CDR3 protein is CASGYSSRHNEQFF. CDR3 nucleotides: TGTGCCAGCGGATACAGTAGTCGTCACAATGAGCAGTTCTTC.

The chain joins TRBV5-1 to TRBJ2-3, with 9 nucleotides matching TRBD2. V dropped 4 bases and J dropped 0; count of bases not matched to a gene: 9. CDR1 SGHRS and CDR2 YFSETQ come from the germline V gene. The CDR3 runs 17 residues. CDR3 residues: CASSLLPLAGSTDTQYF. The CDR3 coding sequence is TGCGCCAGCAGCCTTCTACCCCTAGCGGGAAGCACAGATACGCAGTATTTT.

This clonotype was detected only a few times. The DNA for the CDR3 is TGTGCCATCAGTGAGGGCCCCCCGAAAAAGGAGGGGGAGCCCCAAGAGACCCAGTACTTC. Its protein is CAISEGPPKKEGEPQETQYF. The gene calls are TRBV10-3 and TRBJ2-5; D possibly uses TRBD1 or TRBD2 (6 bases each). The germline V gene encodes CDR1 ENHRY and CDR2 SYGVKD. V was shortened by 2 bases and J by 1 base, with 26 bases between the two germline ends. The CDR3 loop spans 20 amino acids.

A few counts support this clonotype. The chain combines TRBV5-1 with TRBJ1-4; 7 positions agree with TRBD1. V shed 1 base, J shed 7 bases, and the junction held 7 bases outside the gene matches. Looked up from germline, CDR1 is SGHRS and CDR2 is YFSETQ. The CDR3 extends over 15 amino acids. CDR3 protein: CASSLNRGGREKLFF. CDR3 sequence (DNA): TGCGCCAGCAGCTTGAACAGGGGTGGGCGTGAAAAACTGTTTTTT.

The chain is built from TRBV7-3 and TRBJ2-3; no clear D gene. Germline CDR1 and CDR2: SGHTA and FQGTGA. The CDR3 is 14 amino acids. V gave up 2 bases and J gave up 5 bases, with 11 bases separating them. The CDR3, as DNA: TGTGCCAGCAGCTTATTGGGCTCCGGAGATACGCAGTATTTT. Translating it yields CASSLLGSGDTQYF.

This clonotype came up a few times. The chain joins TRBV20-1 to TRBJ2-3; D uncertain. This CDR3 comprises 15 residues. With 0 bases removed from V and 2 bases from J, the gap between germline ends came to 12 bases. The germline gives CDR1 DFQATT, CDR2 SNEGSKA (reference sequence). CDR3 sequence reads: CSARDFRNPTDTQYF. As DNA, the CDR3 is TGCAGTGCTAGAGATTTCCGCAACCCCACAGATACGCAGTATTTT.